Listed here are 3 T cell receptor beta chains from one sample, sequenced in a study of blood T cell repertoires in COVID-19. This table comes from immunoSEQ multiplex PCR, and its TCRdb copy is limited to in-frame clones, with some not included. Among 200,000 or so clones listed, around 81% were seen once. The specimen was peripheral blood. The receptors shown here come from an elderly woman with COVID-19, enrolled during active disease.

This chain connects TRBV7-9 to TRBJ2-7, with a tentative D call TRBD2 (6 bases). Trimming removed 5 bases from V and 2 bases from J, with 16 bases in between. The CDR3 contains 15 residues. In germline, CDR1 is SEHNR, CDR2 FQNEAQ (reference sequence). The CDR3 loop reads CASSRGGGNTYEQYF. Here the CDR3 DNA reads TGTGCCAGCAGCCGAGGTGGAGGGAATACCTACGAGCAGTACTTC.

The V and J genes are TRBV11-2 and TRBJ1-2; the D gene is possibly TRBD1 (6 bases). Between the trimmed V and J ends, which lost 6 bases and 5 bases, there was a span of 10 bases. The CDR3 spans 12 residues. In germline, CDR1 is SGHAT, CDR2 FQNNGV. The CDR3 here is CASSRTVYGYTF. As DNA, the CDR3 is TGTGCCAGCAGTCGGACAGTTTATGGCTACACCTTC.

CDR3 in amino acids: CAIADRASNQPQHF. The DNA of the CDR3 is TGTGCCATCGCTGACAGGGCCAGCAATCAGCCCCAGCATTTT. The chain recombines TRBV10-3 with TRBJ1-5; 7 bases map to TRBD1. There are 14 residues in the CDR3. The V gene's germline CDR1 is ENHRY and CDR2 SYGVKD. Trimming cost V 8 bases and J 1 base; bases outside gene matches: 5.